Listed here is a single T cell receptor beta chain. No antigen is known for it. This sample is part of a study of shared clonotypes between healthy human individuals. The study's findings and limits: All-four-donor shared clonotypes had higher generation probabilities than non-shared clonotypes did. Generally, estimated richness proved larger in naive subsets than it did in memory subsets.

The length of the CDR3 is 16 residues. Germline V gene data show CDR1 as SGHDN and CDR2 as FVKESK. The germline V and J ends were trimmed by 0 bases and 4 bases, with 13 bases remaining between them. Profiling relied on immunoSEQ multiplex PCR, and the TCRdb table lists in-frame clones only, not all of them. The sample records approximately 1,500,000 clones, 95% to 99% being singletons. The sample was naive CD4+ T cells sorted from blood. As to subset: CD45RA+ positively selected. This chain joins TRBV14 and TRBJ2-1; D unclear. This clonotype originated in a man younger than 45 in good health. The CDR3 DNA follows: TGTGCCAGCAGCCAAGAGGCTTTCCGGAATTACAATGAGCAGTTCTTC. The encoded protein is CASSQEAFRNYNEQFF.